Below are 2 T cell receptor beta chains sequenced from a single sample in a study of shared clonotypes between healthy human individuals. Generated by immunoSEQ multiplex PCR, the TCRdb table keeps only in-frame clones and is missing some. The table has a few million clones, approximately 92% seen once; the top ten hold roughly 0.13%. Sequencing was done on a sample of naive CD4+ T cells sorted from blood. Noted subset: CD45RA+ positively selected. These receptor sequences come from a young man in good health.

The chain carries TRBV30 and TRBJ2-2, with a tentative D call TRBD1 (6 bases). With 0 bases removed from V and 0 bases from J, the gap between germline ends came to 14 bases. CDR1 and CDR2 from the germline V gene are GTSNPN and SVGIG (reference sequence). The CDR3 contains 17 residues. The CDR3 DNA reads as TGTGCCTGGAGTGTACGGGACACTGTGGCGAACACCGGGGAGCTGTTTTTT. Translation: CAWSVRDTVANTGELFF.

The count of this clone is one. The chain recombines TRBV4-1 with TRBJ2-7, with 11 bases aligning to TRBD1. CDR3 length: 17 amino acids. CDR1 and CDR2 (germline): MGHRA, YSYEKL. With 1 base clipped from V and 3 bases from J, the junction kept 8 bases outside the gene matches. CDR3 DNA: TGCGCCAGCAGCCAAGGAAGACGGGGGACAGGGGGCTACGAGCAGTACTTC. Translated: CASSQGRRGTGGYEQYF.